One and the same sample provided the 30 T cell receptor beta chains below, sequenced in a study of blood T cell repertoires in COVID-19. Some clones are missing from TCRdb's copy, which holds only in-frame ones; the method was immunoSEQ multiplex PCR. Among a few hundred thousand clones listed, roughly nine tenths were seen once. The sample was peripheral blood. These receptors were obtained from a man in his 60s who had recovered from COVID-19.

The chain links TRBV7-2 to TRBJ2-3, with 8 bases fitting TRBD2. V dropped 4 bases and J dropped 4; count of bases not matched to a gene: 7. CDR3 length: 15 residues. Germline lookup yields CDR1 SGHTA and CDR2 FQGNSA. CDR3 nucleotides: TGTGCCAGCAGCTGGGAAAGAGCGGGGGCAGATACGCAGTATTTT. It is translated as CASSWERAGADTQYF. Looking up the rest from reference TRBV7-2 and TRBJ2-3 gives the full variable domain: GAGVSQSPSNKVTEKGKDVELRCDPISGHTALYWYRQSLGQGLEFLIYFQGNSAPDKSGLPSDRFSAERTGGSVSTLTIQRTQQEDSAVYLCASSWERAGADTQYFGPGTRLTVL.

The CDR3 loop reads CASSFTGTSGNEQYF. The CDR3 DNA sequence: TGTGCCAGCAGCTTCACCGGGACTAGCGGAAACGAGCAGTACTTC. V is TRBV7-2 and J is TRBJ2-7; 11 bases map to TRBD2. Germline V gene data show CDR1 as SGHTA and CDR2 as FQGNSA. This CDR3 contains 15 residues. V shed 3 bases, J shed 5 bases, and the junction held 6 bases outside the gene matches.

CDR3 region: CASSQVRGYEQYF. CDR3 sequence (DNA): TGTGCCAGCAGCCAAGTCAGGGGCTACGAGCAGTACTTC. V gene TRBV3-1 (or the pseudogene TRBV3-2) combines with J gene TRBJ2-7, with D perhaps matching TRBD1 (6 bases). The length of the CDR3 is 13 residues. Deletions cut 1 base from V and 3 bases from J, with 7 bases between. The germline V gene encodes CDR1 LGHDT and CDR2 YNNKEL (reference sequence).

This clone was counted only a few times. The rearrangement links TRBV4-1 to TRBJ1-5; tentatively, D is TRBD1 (6 bases). The V end was cut by 0 bases, the J end by 5 bases, with 11 bases between. Germline values: CDR1 MGHRA, CDR2 YSYEKL. This CDR3 has 15 residues. The CDR3 sequence is CASSQDRGRDQPQHF. The CDR3 region has the DNA TGCGCCAGCAGCCAAGACAGGGGACGGGATCAGCCCCAGCATTTT.

This chain uses TRBV4-1 with TRBJ1-4; a possible D gene is TRBD1 (5 bases). The germline V and J ends were trimmed by 0 bases and 10 bases, with 15 bases remaining between them. The CDR3 totals 15 residues. Germline CDR1 MGHRA, CDR2 YSYEKL. As DNA, the CDR3 is TGCGCCAGCAGCCAAGATTCCGGGGGGTGGCGAAAACTGTTTTTT. Translating it yields CASSQDSGGWRKLFF.

This sequence joins TRBV5-1 and TRBJ1-4, with 8 nucleotides matching TRBD1. V shed 3 bases and J 8 bases; nucleotides not matched to a gene: 12. Per germline, CDR1 SGHRS and CDR2 YFSETQ. CDR3 length: 16 residues. The CDR3 protein is CASSSGQGLGTEKLFF. For the CDR3, the DNA is TGCGCCAGCAGCTCCGGACAGGGTTTAGGGACAGAAAAACTGTTTTTT.

V gene TRBV6-4 combines with J gene TRBJ1-2; 7 bases are a match to TRBD1. The V and J ends lost 2 bases and 7 bases, in that order; junction bases with no gene match: 7. The CDR3 runs 14 residues. CDR1 is MRHNA and CDR2 is SNTAGT in the germline V gene. CDR3 in amino acids: CASSDEPGGLGYTF. CDR3 coding DNA: TGTGCCAGCAGTGACGAGCCAGGGGGGCTTGGCTACACCTTC.

The CDR3 loop reads CASSLVTGEGQPQHF. Written as DNA, the CDR3 is TGTGCCAGCAGCTTGGTTACAGGGGAAGGACAGCCCCAGCATTTT. The chain carries TRBV7-2 and TRBJ1-5; TRBD1 matches 7 bases. J gave up 7 bases and V 3 bases, and 9 bases lay outside the gene matches. Germline-derived CDR1 and CDR2 are SGHTA and FQGNSA. The CDR3 length is 15 residues.

The CDR3 nucleotides are TGTGCCACCAGCAGAGGACAGGAGAGCTCCTACGAGCAGTACTTC. It translates to CATSRGQESSYEQYF. V and J are TRBV15 and TRBJ2-7; weak D call: TRBD1 (6 bases). Per germline, CDR1 LNHNV and CDR2 YYDKDF (reference sequence). The CDR3 has 15 residues. Trimming left V 1 base short and J 0 bases short, with 10 bases between.

The rearrangement joins TRBV4-2 to TRBJ2-3, with 13 bases lining up with TRBD2. The CDR3 covers 19 residues. CDR1 is LGHNA, CDR2 YNFKEQ, per germline. With V trimmed by 0 bases and J by 2 bases, 8 bases remained unmatched. The DNA of the CDR3 is TGTGCCAGCAGCCAAGATAGATGGGGACTAGCGGGGAACACAGATACGCAGTATTTT. Protein product: CASSQDRWGLAGNTDTQYF.

The chain recombines TRBV10-3 with TRBJ1-6, with 7 bases lining up with TRBD1. Germline assignment: CDR1 ENHRY and CDR2 SYGVKD. The V gene end was trimmed by 4 bases and the J gene end by 8 bases; junction bases not matched to a gene: 11. CDR3 size: 16 residues. CDR3 amino acids: CAISGPRQGGDSPLHF. In nucleotides, the CDR3 is TGTGCCATCAGTGGTCCTAGACAGGGTGGGGATTCACCCCTCCACTTT.

The chain is built from TRBV10-3 and TRBJ2-4; 7 nucleotides align to TRBD1. Germline values: CDR1 ENHRY, CDR2 SYGVKD. The CDR3 is made up of 15 amino acids. V lost 3 bases, J lost 6 bases, and 8 bases stayed unmatched. CDR3 amino acids: CAISDPRQGLNIQYF. The CDR3 DNA reads TGTGCCATCAGTGACCCTAGACAGGGCTTAAACATTCAGTACTTC.

This sequence joins TRBV29-1 and TRBJ2-1; 8 positions agree with TRBD1. The CDR3 length is 13 residues. Per the germline V gene, CDR1 is SQVTM and CDR2 is ANQGSEA. The ends lost 6 bases at V and 5 bases at J; junction bases unmatched: 6. CDR3 bases: TGCAGCGTCAACAGGGGGTCAGACAATGAGCAGTTCTTC. Its protein product is CSVNRGSDNEQFF.

This chain connects TRBV19 to TRBJ2-3; 8 nucleotides line up with TRBD2. Germline-derived CDR1 and CDR2 are LNHDA and SQIVND (reference sequence). The CDR3 runs 18 residues. V shed 4 bases, J shed 0 bases, and the junction held 12 bases outside the gene matches. CDR3 coding DNA: TGTGCCAGTAGTAAAGGGCGGGGGGACACCCTAAGCACAGATACGCAGTATTTT. It is translated as CASSKGRGDTLSTDTQYF.

The V call is TRBV14, the J call TRBJ2-7; 10 positions agree with TRBD2. Germline V gives CDR1 SGHDN, CDR2 FVKESK. The V gene end was trimmed by 3 bases and the J gene end by 0 bases; junction bases not matched to a gene: 8. The length of the CDR3 is 17 residues. In DNA form, the CDR3 reads TGTGCCAGCAGCCATAGCGGGGGGACGATGAGCTCCTACGAGCAGTACTTC. Amino acid sequence: CASSHSGGTMSSYEQYF.

The J gene is TRBJ1-2, the V gene TRBV12-3 or TRBV12-4, with D tentatively TRBD1 (6 bases). Trimming removed 5 bases at V and 2 bases at J, with 9 bases between. The CDR3 is made up of 13 amino acids. Here the CDR3 reads CASSQQGNYGYTF. As DNA, the CDR3 is TGTGCCAGCAGTCAACAGGGAAACTATGGCTACACCTTC.

This rearrangement joins TRBV5-5 to TRBJ2-6, with no clear D. CDR1 is SGHKS, CDR2 YYEKEE, per germline (reference sequence). The V gene lost 6 bases and the J gene lost 0 bases, with 10 bases spanning the gap. This CDR3 comprises 15 residues. DNA of the CDR3: TGTGCCAGCACTCCGAGGTTCTCTGGGGCCAACGTCCTGACTTTC. It is translated as CASTPRFSGANVLTF.

The rearrangement uses TRBV14 and TRBJ1-2; D is possibly TRBD1 (5 bases). CDR3 length: 16 amino acids. CDR1 and CDR2 (germline): SGHDN, FVKESK. The germline V and J ends were trimmed by 0 bases and 5 bases, with 16 bases remaining between them. The DNA of the CDR3 is TGTGCCAGCAGCCAAGACTTCGGGGGGAATCGGTATGGCTACACCTTC. Translated: CASSQDFGGNRYGYTF.

The genes are TRBV6-2 or TRBV6-3 and TRBJ2-2; D unresolved. Deletions cut 0 bases from V and 8 bases from J, with 7 bases between. The CDR3 loop spans 13 amino acids. Germline assignment: CDR1 MNHEY and CDR2 SVGEGT. The CDR3 protein is CASSYSGTGELFF. The CDR3 nucleotides are TGTGCCAGCAGTTACTCTGGTACTGGGGAGCTGTTTTTT.

The chain uses TRBV27 and TRBJ2-3; the D is unclear. From germline, CDR1 is MNHEY and CDR2 SMNVEV (reference sequence). V lost 5 bases and J 3 bases, leaving 12 bases between the germline ends. This CDR3 comprises 14 residues. CDR3 protein: CASSLYSQTDTQYF. The DNA for the CDR3 is TGTGCCAGCAGTCTGTACAGTCAAACAGATACGCAGTATTTT.

The rearrangement uses TRBV4-1 and TRBJ1-5; TRBD1 is a possible D gene (5 bases). Germline V gene sequence: CDR1 MGHRA, CDR2 YSYEKL. There are 18 residues in the CDR3. V was pared by 0 bases and J by 3 bases, with 18 bases between. The CDR3 is CASSQDQQGFSDNQPQHF. CDR3 in DNA: TGCGCCAGCAGCCAAGATCAGCAGGGCTTTTCAGACAATCAGCCCCAGCATTTT.

This clone was observed once. The genes are TRBV6-2 or TRBV6-3 and TRBJ1-6, with no clear D. Germline lookup yields CDR1 MNHEY and CDR2 SVGEGT. The CDR3 spans 13 residues. Trimming stripped 2 bases from V and 7 bases from J, with 6 bases between. In DNA form, the CDR3 reads TGTGCCAGCAGTTACCCGAGAAATTCACCCCTCCACTTT. As protein: CASSYPRNSPLHF.

The rearrangement uses TRBV9 and TRBJ2-7; the D gene is possibly TRBD2 (6 bases). CDR1 and CDR2 (germline): SGDLS, YYNGEE. V lost 4 bases, J lost 2 bases, and 13 bases lay in between. The length of the CDR3 is 14 residues. Here the CDR3 reads CASSKDAGTYEQYF. Here the CDR3 DNA reads TGTGCCAGCAGCAAAGACGCGGGAACCTACGAGCAGTACTTC.

This clone was detected once. The chain is built from TRBV11-2 and TRBJ2-7; 10 bases are shared with TRBD1. J was trimmed by 3 bases and V by 4 bases; bases with no gene match: 3. This CDR3 has 14 amino acids. Germline CDR1 reads SGHAT; CDR2 reads FQNNGV. CDR3 in DNA: TGTGCCAGCAGCTCGGACAGGGGGGGCTACGAGCAGTACTTC. Amino acids: CASSSDRGGYEQYF.

The rearrangement uses TRBV24-1 and TRBJ2-1, with 9 bases fitting TRBD1. The CDR3 length is 17 residues. Germline V gene sequence: CDR1 KGHDR, CDR2 SFDVKD. The ends lost 4 bases at V and 5 bases at J; junction bases unmatched: 11. The CDR3 is CATSDPGGQGRDNEQFF. CDR3 DNA sequence: TGTGCCACCAGTGACCCCGGGGGACAGGGTCGTGACAATGAGCAGTTCTTC.

The rearrangement links TRBV7-3 to TRBJ2-1, with D possibly being TRBD1 (5 bases). Trimming took 8 bases from V and 4 from J, leaving 9 bases between them. Germline values: CDR1 SGHTA, CDR2 FQGTGA. The CDR3 is 12 amino acids. This CDR3 is CASQDSYNEQFF. In DNA form, the CDR3 reads TGTGCCAGCCAAGACAGTTACAATGAGCAGTTCTTC. Complete variable domain (other parts from reference TRBV7-3 and TRBJ2-1): GAGVSQTPSNKVTEKGKYVELRCDPISGHTALYWYRQSLGQGPEFLIYFQGTGAADDSGLPNDRFFAVRPEGSVSTLKIQRTERGDSAVYLCASQDSYNEQFFGPGTRLTVL.

V gene TRBV5-4 combines with J gene TRBJ1-4, with D uncertain. Looked up from germline, CDR1 is SGHNT and CDR2 is YYREEE (reference sequence). The CDR3 runs 14 residues. V lost 4 bases and J lost 5, with 12 bases in between. CDR3 sequence: CASSLQVGNEKLFF. The CDR3 region has the DNA TGTGCCAGCAGCCTTCAGGTCGGCAATGAAAAACTGTTTTTT. The entire variable domain, with the rest obtained from reference TRBV5-4 and TRBJ1-4, is as follows: ETGVTQSPTHLIKTRGQQVTLRCSSQSGHNTVSWYQQALGQGPQFIFQYYREEENGRGNFPPRFSGLQFPNYSSELNVNALELDDSALYLCASSLQVGNEKLFFGSGTQLSVL.

This clone occurred once. V gene TRBV20-1 combines with J gene TRBJ2-1; 7 positions match TRBD2. Germline CDR1 is DFQATT and CDR2 is SNEGSKA (reference sequence). V lost 3 bases, J lost 0 bases, and 2 bases stayed unmatched. The CDR3 has 14 residues. CDR3 DNA sequence: TGCAGTGCTAGTGGCGGGGGCTCCTACAATGAGCAGTTCTTC. Translating it yields CSASGGGSYNEQFF.

V and J are TRBV7-8 and TRBJ1-2; D is perhaps TRBD1 (5 bases). Per germline, CDR1 SGHVS and CDR2 FQNEAQ. The germline V and J ends were trimmed by 5 bases and 5 bases, with 12 bases remaining between them. This CDR3 comprises 13 residues. The CDR3, as DNA: TGTGCCAGCAGCCTTGGGGGGGGTTATGGCTACACCTTC. This codes for CASSLGGGYGYTF.

The CDR3 spells CASRFRGYQPQHF. The CDR3 region has the DNA TGTGCCAGCAGATTCAGGGGTTATCAGCCCCAGCATTTT. The V call is TRBV12-3 or TRBV12-4, the J call TRBJ1-5; tentative D call: TRBD1 (6 bases). Trimming took off 6 bases at V and 5 bases at J, with 11 bases between the two ends. The CDR3 has 13 amino acids.